In this sample, the clone carrying this T cell receptor beta chain turned up a few times. Germline trimming cut 1 base from V and 5 bases from J; bases unmatched to any gene: 5. The CDR3 consists of 15 residues. CDR1 is SEHNR, CDR2 FQNEAQ, per germline (reference sequence). The data were taken from a study of blood T cell repertoires in COVID-19. In the study's own analysis: Amplification of reference gene primers provided the estimated nucleated cell counts. Some clones are missing from TCRdb's copy, which holds only in-frame ones; the method was immunoSEQ multiplex PCR. That table gives V, J and clone size, and the DNA gave D and trimming. The data show 90,000 to 130,000 clones, 75% to 90% seen once.

The rearrangement joins TRBV7-9 to TRBJ2-5; 9 bases map to TRBD1. This sequence was found in a woman between 70 and 85 years old with acute or convalescent COVID-19. The sequenced sample consisted of peripheral blood. The CDR3 DNA sequence: TGTGCCAGCAGCTTAGGGGACAGGGAGGTGGAGACCCAGTACTTC. This gives the protein CASSLGDREVETQYF.